At least ten counts were recorded for the clone carrying this TCR beta chain. This sample was taken from a study of low-dose radiotherapy and immunotherapy resistance in tumors. The wider study: Fractions of 0.5 Gy went to Cohort 1 every 2 weeks, totaling 6.5 Gy. Daily oral aspirin at 300 mg began on cycle 1 day 1 and lasted four cycles.

TCR amplification used 20 to 25 PCR cycles, a constant-region primer and a V-primer adapter. From the reads, TCRdb called clonotypes with MiXCR, one entry per CDR3 protein. The sample records tens of thousands of distinct CDR3 sequences, roughly 10% being singletons. The germline CDR1 and CDR2 sequences are SGHTS and YDEGEE. The V gene lost 0 bases and the J gene lost 1 base, with 10 bases spanning the gap. The CDR3 extends over 15 amino acids. Time point meaning: before trial treatment. Donors received nivolumab, ipilimumab, aspirin, low-dose cyclophosphamide and low-dose radiotherapy. This material consisted of PBMCs, taken before treatment. This sequence originates from a female donor with ovarian cancer. The rearrangement joins TRBV5-8 to TRBJ2-5; D gene uncertain. CDR3 loop: CASSLGRLLQETQYF. CDR3 coding DNA: TGTGCCAGCAGCTTGGGGCGACTCCTCCAAGAGACCCAGTACTTC. Full variable domain (remainder filled in from reference TRBV5-8 and TRBJ2-5): EAGVTQSPTHLIKTRGQQATLRCSPISGHTSVYWYQQALGLGLQFLLWYDEGEERNRGNFPPRFSGRQFPNYSSELNVNALELEDSALYLCASSLGRLLQETQYFGPGTRLLVL.